A single sample is the source of the 8 T cell receptor beta chains below, sequenced in a study of blood T cell repertoires in COVID-19. This table comes from immunoSEQ multiplex PCR, and its TCRdb copy is limited to in-frame clones, with some not included. This table has some 83,000 clones, 65% to 85% appearing once. The sequenced material came from peripheral blood. The origin of the receptors is a man in his fifties or sixties with acute or convalescent COVID-19.

This clone was seen only once. This chain joins TRBV2 and TRBJ1-6; the D gene is possibly TRBD1 (5 bases). CDR1 and CDR2 (germline): SNHLY, FYNNEI. The CDR3 extends over 14 amino acids. Deletions cut 4 bases from V and 9 bases from J, with 13 bases between. CDR3 in amino acids: CASSVDIPRSPLHF. As DNA, the CDR3 is TGTGCCAGCAGTGTGGACATCCCGCGTTCACCCCTCCACTTT.

CDR3 amino acids: CSVAAGSGANVLTF. The CDR3 DNA reads TGCAGCGTTGCGGCGGGGTCTGGGGCCAACGTCCTGACTTTC. V gene TRBV29-1 combines with J gene TRBJ2-6; weak D call: TRBD2 (6 bases). From germline, CDR1 is SQVTM and CDR2 ANQGSEA. V lost 4 bases and J lost 1, with 8 bases in between. This CDR3 contains 14 residues.

The genes are TRBV5-1 and TRBJ1-2; possible D gene TRBD1, 5 bases. CDR3 length equals 14 residues. Germline CDR1 reads SGHRS; CDR2 reads YFSETQ. Trimming pared 3 bases from V and 7 bases from J, leaving 16 bases between. CDR3 coding DNA: TGCGCCAGCAGCTGGGGGGACCGTCCATTTGGCTACACCTTC. Translation: CASSWGDRPFGYTF.

Comments on this clone: Other nucleotide sequences from this sample produce the same CDR3. The chain joins TRBV18 to TRBJ2-7; D possibly corresponds to TRBD1 (5 bases). The CDR3 covers 13 residues. Per the germline V gene, CDR1 is KGHSH and CDR2 is LQKENI. V lost 2 bases to trimming and J lost 0 bases, with 5 bases between them. CDR3 residues: CASSPDSSYEQYF. Here the CDR3 DNA reads TGTGCCAGCTCACCAGACAGCTCCTACGAGCAGTACTTC.

V usage is TRBV15 and J usage is TRBJ2-7; 8 nucleotides match TRBD2. The length of the CDR3 is 15 residues. Per germline, CDR1 LNHNV and CDR2 YYDKDF (reference sequence). With V trimmed by 3 bases and J by 2 bases, 6 bases remained unmatched. The CDR3 spells CATSRVTSEPYEQYF. The CDR3 nucleotides read TGTGCCACCAGCAGGGTGACTAGCGAACCCTACGAGCAGTACTTC.

The gene calls are TRBV11-2 and TRBJ2-5, with 7 bases matching TRBD2. J gave up 5 bases and V 3 bases, and 3 bases lay outside the gene matches. From germline, CDR1 is SGHAT and CDR2 FQNNGV. The CDR3 has 13 residues. CDR3 residues: CASSFGLGETQYF. The CDR3 DNA is TGTGCCAGCAGCTTCGGACTAGGGGAGACCCAGTACTTC.

This chain links TRBV12-3 or TRBV12-4 with TRBJ1-1; D call uncertain. This CDR3 is 13 amino acids long. Trimming took off 1 base at V and 5 bases at J, with 8 bases between the two ends. CDR3 amino acids: CASSLGGSTEAFF. Written as DNA, the CDR3 is TGTGCCAGCAGTTTAGGAGGGTCGACTGAAGCTTTCTTT.

The rearrangement links TRBV14 to TRBJ2-3; 9 bases are a match to TRBD1. V gave up 0 bases and J gave up 2 bases; unmatched junction bases: 9. This CDR3 comprises 18 residues. Germline V CDR1 and CDR2: SGHDN, FVKESK. CDR3 amino acids: CASSQDPRQGVNTDTQYF. For the CDR3, the DNA is TGTGCCAGCAGCCAAGATCCCCGACAGGGGGTGAACACAGATACGCAGTATTTT.